This entry features one T cell receptor (beta chain) sequence. Its antigen is not known. These data are taken from a study of CD8 T cells in ankylosing spondylitis. Study observations and caveats: Existing reports had already noted some motif variants in reactive arthritis synovial fluid and blood. Reportedly, disease-linked clones are significantly enriched in ankylosing spondylitis patients' matched synovial fluid. A TCR beta motif made of several highly homologous variants seemed typical of ankylosing spondylitis blood.

Construction of TCR beta libraries was performed using quantitative 5'-RACE with molecular barcodes. TCRdb itself ran the 5' RACE reads through MiXCR, one entry per CDR3 protein. This table has just over 300,000 distinct CDR3 sequences, more than 20% appearing once. J gave up 8 bases and V 2 bases, and 8 bases lay outside the gene matches. CDR1 is SEHNR and CDR2 is FQNEAQ in the germline V gene (reference sequence). The CDR3 totals 15 residues. Input material: blood, either unsorted or a sorted T cell fraction (not recorded which). V gene TRBV7-9 combines with J gene TRBJ2-4; 8 bases are shared with TRBD1. The TCR comes from a female donor with ankylosing spondylitis or in good health (not recorded which). CDR3 nucleotides: TGTGCCAGCAGCTTATACGGGCAGGGGGCGGACATTCAGTACTTC. This translates into CASSLYGQGADIQYF.